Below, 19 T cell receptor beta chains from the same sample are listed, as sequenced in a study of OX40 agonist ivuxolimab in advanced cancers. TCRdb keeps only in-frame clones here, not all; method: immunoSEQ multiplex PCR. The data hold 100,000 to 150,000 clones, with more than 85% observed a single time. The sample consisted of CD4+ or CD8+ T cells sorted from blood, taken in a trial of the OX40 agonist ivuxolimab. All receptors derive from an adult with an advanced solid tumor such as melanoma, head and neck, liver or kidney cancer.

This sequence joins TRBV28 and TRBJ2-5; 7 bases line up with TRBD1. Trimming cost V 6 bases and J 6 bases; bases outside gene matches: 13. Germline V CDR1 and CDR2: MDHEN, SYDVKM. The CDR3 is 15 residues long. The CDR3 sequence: CASSRGLATLKTQYF. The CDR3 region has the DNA TGTGCCAGCAGCAGGGGGTTGGCTACCTTAAAGACCCAGTACTTC.

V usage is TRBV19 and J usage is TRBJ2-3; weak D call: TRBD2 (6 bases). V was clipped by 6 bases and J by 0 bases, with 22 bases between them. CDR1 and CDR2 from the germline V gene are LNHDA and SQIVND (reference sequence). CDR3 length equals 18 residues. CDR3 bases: TGTGCCAGTAGATCGCCCCTTAGACAGCGGGCTAGCACAGATACGCAGTATTTT. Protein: CASRSPLRQRASTDTQYF.

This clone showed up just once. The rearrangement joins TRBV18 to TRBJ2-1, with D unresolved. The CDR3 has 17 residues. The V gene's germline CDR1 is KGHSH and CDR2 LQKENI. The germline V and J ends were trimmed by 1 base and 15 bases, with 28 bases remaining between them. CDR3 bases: TGTGCCAGCTCACCACTACTCCAGGTCGATGGGTCGGATGATCGGTTCTTC. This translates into CASSPLLQVDGSDDRFF.

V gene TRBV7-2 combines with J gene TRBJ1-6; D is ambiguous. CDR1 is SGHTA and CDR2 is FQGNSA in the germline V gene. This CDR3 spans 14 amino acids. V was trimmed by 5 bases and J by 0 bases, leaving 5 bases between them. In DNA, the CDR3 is TGTGCCAGCAGCCCGAGCTCCTATAATTCACCCCTCCACTTT. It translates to CASSPSSYNSPLHF.

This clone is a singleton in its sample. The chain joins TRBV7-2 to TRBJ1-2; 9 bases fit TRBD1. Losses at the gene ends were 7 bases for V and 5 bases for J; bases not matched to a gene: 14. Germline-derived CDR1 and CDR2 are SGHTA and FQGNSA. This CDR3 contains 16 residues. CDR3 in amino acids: CASNFSTGGKGYGYTF. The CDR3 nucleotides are TGTGCCAGCAACTTTTCGACAGGGGGTAAGGGTTATGGCTACACCTTC.

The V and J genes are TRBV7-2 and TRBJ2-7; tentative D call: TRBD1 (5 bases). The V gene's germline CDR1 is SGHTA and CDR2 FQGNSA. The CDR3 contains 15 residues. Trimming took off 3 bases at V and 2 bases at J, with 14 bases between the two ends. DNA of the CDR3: TGTGCCAGCAGCTTTTTTGGGCTAGGGGCCTACGAGCAGTACTTC. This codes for CASSFFGLGAYEQYF.

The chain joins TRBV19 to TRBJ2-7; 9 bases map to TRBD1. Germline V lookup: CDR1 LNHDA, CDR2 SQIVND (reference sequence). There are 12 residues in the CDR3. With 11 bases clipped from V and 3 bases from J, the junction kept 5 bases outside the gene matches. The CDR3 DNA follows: TGTGCCTCTCGGGGACAGGGCTACGAGCAGTACTTC. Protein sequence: CASRGQGYEQYF.

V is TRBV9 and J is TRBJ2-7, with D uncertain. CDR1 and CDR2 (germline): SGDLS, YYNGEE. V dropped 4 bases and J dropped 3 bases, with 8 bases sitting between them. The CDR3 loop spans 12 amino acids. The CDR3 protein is CASSKTFYEQYF. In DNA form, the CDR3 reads TGTGCCAGCAGCAAGACCTTCTACGAGCAGTACTTC.

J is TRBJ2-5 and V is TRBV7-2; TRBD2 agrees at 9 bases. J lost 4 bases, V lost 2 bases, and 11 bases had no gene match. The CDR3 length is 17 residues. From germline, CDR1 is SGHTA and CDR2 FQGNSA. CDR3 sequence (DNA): TGTGCCAGCAGCTTACCCTTAGCGGGAGTAACGGGAGAGACCCAGTACTTC. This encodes CASSLPLAGVTGETQYF. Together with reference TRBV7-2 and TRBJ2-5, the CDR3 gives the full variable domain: GAGVSQSPSNKVTEKGKDVELRCDPISGHTALYWYRQSLGQGLEFLIYFQGNSAPDKSGLPSDRFSAERTGGSVSTLTIQRTQQEDSAVYLCASSLPLAGVTGETQYFGPGTRLLVL.

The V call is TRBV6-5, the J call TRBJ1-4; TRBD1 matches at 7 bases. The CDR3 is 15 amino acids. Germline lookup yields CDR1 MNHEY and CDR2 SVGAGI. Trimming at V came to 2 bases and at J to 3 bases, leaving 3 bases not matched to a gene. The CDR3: CASSYRGLSNEKLFF. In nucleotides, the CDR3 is TGTGCCAGCAGTTACAGGGGGCTCTCTAATGAAAAACTGTTTTTT.

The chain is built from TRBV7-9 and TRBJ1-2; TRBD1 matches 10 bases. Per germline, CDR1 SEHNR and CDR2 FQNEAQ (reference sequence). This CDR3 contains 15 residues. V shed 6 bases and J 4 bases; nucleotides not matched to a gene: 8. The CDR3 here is CASSRPGQGTYGYTF. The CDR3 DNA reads TGTGCCAGCAGTCGACCGGGACAGGGGACCTATGGCTACACCTTC.

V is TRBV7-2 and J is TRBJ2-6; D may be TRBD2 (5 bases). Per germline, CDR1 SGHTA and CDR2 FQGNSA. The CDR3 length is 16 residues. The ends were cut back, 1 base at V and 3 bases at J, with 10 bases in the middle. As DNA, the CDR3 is TGTGCCAGCAGCTTAGTAACGGGGATTGGGGCCAACGTCCTGACTTTC. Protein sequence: CASSLVTGIGANVLTF.

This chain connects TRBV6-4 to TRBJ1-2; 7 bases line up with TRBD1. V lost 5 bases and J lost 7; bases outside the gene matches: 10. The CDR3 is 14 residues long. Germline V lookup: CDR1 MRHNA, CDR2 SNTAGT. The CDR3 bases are TGTGCCAGCAGTAAACAGGGGAGGATTGGTGGCTACACCTTC. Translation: CASSKQGRIGGYTF.

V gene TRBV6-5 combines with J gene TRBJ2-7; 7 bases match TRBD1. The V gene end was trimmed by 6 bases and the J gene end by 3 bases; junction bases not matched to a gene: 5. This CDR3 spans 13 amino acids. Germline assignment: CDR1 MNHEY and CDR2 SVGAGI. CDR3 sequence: CASSPGQDYEQYF. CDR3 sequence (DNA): TGTGCCAGCAGCCCAGGACAGGACTACGAGCAGTACTTC.

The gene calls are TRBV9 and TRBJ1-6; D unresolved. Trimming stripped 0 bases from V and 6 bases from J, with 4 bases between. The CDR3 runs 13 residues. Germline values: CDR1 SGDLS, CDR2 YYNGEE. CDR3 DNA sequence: TGTGCCAGCAGCGTAGAGGTTAATTCACCCCTCCACTTT. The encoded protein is CASSVEVNSPLHF.

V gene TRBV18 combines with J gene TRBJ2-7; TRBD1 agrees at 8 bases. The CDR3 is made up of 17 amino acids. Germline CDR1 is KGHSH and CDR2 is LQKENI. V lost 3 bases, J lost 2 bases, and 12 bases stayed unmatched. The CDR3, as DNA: TGTGCCAGCTCACCCGGGACAGGTACCCTAGAGGCCTACGAGCAGTACTTC. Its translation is CASSPGTGTLEAYEQYF. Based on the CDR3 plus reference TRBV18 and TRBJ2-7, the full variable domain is NAGVMQNPRHLVRRRGQEARLRCSPMKGHSHVYWYRQLPEEGLKFMVYLQKENIIDESGMPKERFSAEFPKEGPSILRIQQVVRGDSAAYFCASSPGTGTLEAYEQYFGPGTRLTVT.

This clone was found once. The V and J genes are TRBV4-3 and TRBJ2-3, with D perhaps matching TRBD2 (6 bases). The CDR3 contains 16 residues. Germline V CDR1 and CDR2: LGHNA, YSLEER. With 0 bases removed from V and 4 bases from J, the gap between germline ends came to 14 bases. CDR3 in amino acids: CASSQDAGPMADTQYF. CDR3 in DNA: TGCGCCAGCAGCCAAGATGCGGGACCGATGGCAGATACGCAGTATTTT.

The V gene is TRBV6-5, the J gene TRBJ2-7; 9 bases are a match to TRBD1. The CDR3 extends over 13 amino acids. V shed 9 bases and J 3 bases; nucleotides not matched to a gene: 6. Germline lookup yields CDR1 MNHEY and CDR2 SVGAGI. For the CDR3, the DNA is TGTGCCAGTAGGACAGGGGATCGCTACGAGCAGTACTTC. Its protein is CASRTGDRYEQYF.

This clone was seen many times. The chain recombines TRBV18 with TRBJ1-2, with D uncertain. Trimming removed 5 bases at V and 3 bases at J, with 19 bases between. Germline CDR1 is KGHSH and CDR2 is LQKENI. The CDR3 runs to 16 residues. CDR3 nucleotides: TGTGCCAGCTCAGGGTCGGTAGATACAAAAGACTATGGCTACACCTTC. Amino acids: CASSGSVDTKDYGYTF.